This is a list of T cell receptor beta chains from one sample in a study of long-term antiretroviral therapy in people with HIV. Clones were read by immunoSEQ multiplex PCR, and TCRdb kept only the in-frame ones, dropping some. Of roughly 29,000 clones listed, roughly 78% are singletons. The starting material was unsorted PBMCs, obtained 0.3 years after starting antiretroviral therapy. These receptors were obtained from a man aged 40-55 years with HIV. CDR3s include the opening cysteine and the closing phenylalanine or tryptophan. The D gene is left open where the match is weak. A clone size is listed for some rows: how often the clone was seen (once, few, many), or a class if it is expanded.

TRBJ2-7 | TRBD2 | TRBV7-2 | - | TGTGCCAGCAGCTTAAGGGGAGCGGGAATTACTTACGAGCAGTACTTC | CASSLRGAGITYEQYF
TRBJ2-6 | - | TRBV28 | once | TGTGCCAGCAGTCGCGACGGGCTGCCTGGGGCCAACGTCCTGACTTTC | CASSRDGLPGANVLTF
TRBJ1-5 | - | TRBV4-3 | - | TGCGCCAGCAGCCAAGGATGGGGGGGCAATCAGCCCCAGCATTTT | CASSQGWGGNQPQHF
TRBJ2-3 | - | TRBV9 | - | TGTGCCAGCAGCGTAGCTGGTTGGGGGGGGCCTTTTGGTACGCAGTATTTT | CASSVAGWGGPFGTQYF
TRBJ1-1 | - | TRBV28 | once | TGTGCCAGCAGTGTGGGGGGGCAAGGGACTGAAGCTTTCTTT | CASSVGGQGTEAFF
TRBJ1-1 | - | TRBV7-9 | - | TGTGCCAGCAGCTTAAACACCGTTGAAGCTTTCTTT | CASSLNTVEAFF
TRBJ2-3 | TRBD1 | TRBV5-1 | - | TGCGCCAGCAGCTTGCTAAGTATTAGGACAGGGGGCGTATATACGCAGTATTTT | CASSLLSIRTGGVYTQYF
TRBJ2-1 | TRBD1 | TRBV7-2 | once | TGTGCCAGCAGCTTCCGGGACAGCTCCTACAATGAGCAGTTCTTC | CASSFRDSSYNEQFF
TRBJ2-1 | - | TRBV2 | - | TGTGCCAGCAGCACAGGGAGTGTACTGTTCTTC | CASSTGSVLFF
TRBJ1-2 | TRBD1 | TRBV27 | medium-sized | TGTGCCAGCAGTTCCGGGACAGACTATGGCTACACCTTC | CASSSGTDYGYTF